This record concerns one TCR beta chain sequence. The data were taken from a study of T cells after somatic rescue of genetic block. This table comes from immunoSEQ multiplex PCR, and its TCRdb copy is limited to in-frame clones, with some not included. The sample yields over 55,000 clones, 90% to 95% seen once. The source material was peripheral blood mononuclear cells (PBMCs). The TCR originated in a man aged 40-50 years.

Written as DNA, the CDR3 is TGTGCCAGCAGGCAAGGTAGCGCTGAGCAGTTCTTC. It yields the protein CASRQGSAEQFF. This chain connects TRBV6-6 to TRBJ2-1; the D gene is possibly TRBD2 (5 bases). This CDR3 comprises 12 residues. Germline V CDR1 and CDR2: MNHNY, SVGAGI (reference sequence). Trimming removed 6 bases at V and 9 bases at J, with 12 bases between.